This TCR beta chain was observed in a study of identifying expanded T cells in peripheral blood. As to this clone: The antigen remains unidentified.

Repertoires were generated with immunoSEQ multiplex PCR, while TCRdb's copy carries only in-frame clones and drops some. The data show 80,000 to 90,000 clones, 89% seen once. Overall study results and limits: Differentially abundant clones: around 1.1 between replicates, around 16 at about 13 days, 19 to 20 at four. Variance in clone template counts between two-week samples significantly increased with total template count across all healthy donors.

Collection occurred without any documented infections or immune events in donors. V gave up 7 bases and J gave up 3 bases; unmatched junction bases: 8. The CDR3 is 15 residues long. Germline-derived CDR1 and CDR2 are SGHDN and FVKESK. Input material: blood. This receptor was obtained from a person aged 18 to 75 in good health. This chain joins TRBV14 and TRBJ2-1; 8 bases line up with TRBD2. The CDR3 DNA reads as TGTGCCAGCAACCTACTAGCGGAGGTCTACAATGAGCAGTTCTTC. Translated: CASNLLAEVYNEQFF.